Listed below are T cell receptor beta chains from one sample, sequenced in a study of T cells after yellow fever vaccination. TCRdb redid the calling of the 5' RACE reads with MiXCR, one entry per CDR3 protein. The sample contains about 330,000 distinct CDR3 sequences, less than 9.5% of which appear only once. This sample comprised PBMCs, obtained 35 to 50 days after the first yellow fever vaccination. Receptor source: a man aged 18 to 30 who received the YFV17D yellow fever vaccine. CDR3s include the opening cysteine and the closing phenylalanine or tryptophan. The D gene is left open where the match is weak. Not all rows give a size; the values are once, few, many and, for expanded clones, a class.

>TRBD2|TRBJ2-3|TRBV12-3/TRBV12-4|.
TGTGCCAGCAGTTTGTTAGCGGGGGTTGGAACAGATACGCAGTATTTT
CASSLLAGVGTDTQYF
>TRBD1|TRBJ1-5|TRBV6-1|.
TGTGCCAGCAGTCGGGGACAGGGAAGGGGCAATCAGCCCCAGCATTTT
CASSRGQGRGNQPQHF
>.|TRBJ2-1|TRBV7-2|few
TGTGCCAGCAGCGTCCGGGACGGAACCTACAATGAGCAGTTCTTC
CASSVRDGTYNEQFF
>.|TRBJ1-2|TRBV5-1|few
TGCGCCAGCAGCCGGAGCTGGGTTGGTGGCTACACCTTC
CASSRSWVGGYTF
>TRBD2|TRBJ2-3|TRBV7-3|.
TGTGCCAGCAGCGCTCGGGTAGCGGGGGGGGATACGCAGTATTTT
CASSARVAGGDTQYF
>TRBD1|TRBJ1-1|TRBV29-1|many
TGCAGCGTTGCGCGCGACAGGGGCACTGAAGCTTTCTTT
CSVARDRGTEAFF
>.|TRBJ1-1|TRBV5-6|.
TGTGCCAGCAGCCCCCTAGGGGAGGTCACTGAAGCTTTCTTT
CASSPLGEVTEAFF
>.|TRBJ1-1|TRBV5-6|.
TGTGCCAGCAGCTTTCGAGGGCCAGCTTTCTTT
CASSFRGPAFF
>.|TRBJ2-3|TRBV28|few
TGTGCCAGCAGGCCCTTCCCCCAGGGTGTCGAAACAGATACGCAGTATTTT
CASRPFPQGVETDTQYF
>TRBD1|TRBJ2-3|TRBV9|.
TGTGCCAGCAGCGTGGACAGGTTCACAGATACGCAGTATTTT
CASSVDRFTDTQYF
>.|TRBJ1-6|TRBV12-5|.
TGTGCTAGTGGTTTGGAGGAGAATTCACCCCTCCACTTT
CASGLEENSPLHF
>.|TRBJ1-1|TRBV5-6|once
TGTGCCAGCAGCTCCGTGGTGAACACTGAAGCTTTCTTT
CASSSVVNTEAFF
>.|TRBJ2-2|TRBV29-1|few
TGCAGCGTTGGTCTGGCAGCGGCGGACACCGGGGAGCTGTTTTTT
CSVGLAAADTGELFF
>TRBD1|TRBJ1-2|TRBV20-1|few
TGCAGTGCCCAGACAGGGGGTTATGGCTACACCTTC
CSAQTGGYGYTF
>.|TRBJ2-7|TRBV20-1|.
TGCAGTGCTAGAGCCCCCCCTGCCCCATCCTACGAGCAGTACTTC
CSARAPPAPSYEQYF
>TRBD2|TRBJ2-3|TRBV5-1|.
TGCGCCAGCAGCTTGGAAGTAGCGGGGGGCACAGATACGCAGTATTTT
CASSLEVAGGTDTQYF
>TRBD2|TRBJ2-1|TRBV20-1|few
TGCAGTGCTAGGGCTCCTAGCGGGCGAAACAATGAGCAGTTCTTC
CSARAPSGRNNEQFF
>.|TRBJ2-3|TRBV7-2|.
TGTGCCAGCAGCTTAGGCTTAGCGGCTCGGGATACGCAGTATTTT
CASSLGLAARDTQYF
>.|TRBJ2-3|TRBV4-3|many
TGCGCCAGCAGCCAGAGGGGTAGAGGGGCAGATACGCAGTATTTT
CASSQRGRGADTQYF
>.|TRBJ2-4|TRBV5-1|many
TGCGCCAGCAGAACCGGAGATCTTAAAAACATTCAGTACTTC
CASRTGDLKNIQYF
>.|TRBJ2-1|TRBV5-1|.
TGCGCCAGCAGCTTCCGGACGAGCTCCTACAATGAGCAGTTCTTC
CASSFRTSSYNEQFF
>.|TRBJ2-1|TRBV27|few
TGTGCCAGCAGTTCTCCTGGACAGTACAATGAGCAGTTCTTC
CASSSPGQYNEQFF
>.|TRBJ2-6|TRBV11-1|.
TGTGCCAGCAGCTCTGCCGGTATGGTGGAGCCTGGGGCCAACGTCCTGACTTTC
CASSSAGMVEPGANVLTF
>TRBD2|TRBJ2-3|TRBV7-2|many
TGTGCCAGCAGACGAGGACTAGCGGTGGGGGCAGATACGCAGTATTTT
CASRRGLAVGADTQYF
>.|TRBJ2-5|TRBV9|few
TGTGCCAGCAGCGTAGGTATGGGGGGAGAGACCCAGTACTTC
CASSVGMGGETQYF
>.|TRBJ2-7|TRBV10-3|.
TGTGCCATCAGCCCCGGGGCAGACGAGCAGTACTTC
CAISPGADEQYF
>TRBD1|TRBJ2-7|TRBV5-1|many
TGCGCCAGCAGCCCCGGACAGGTCAGTTCCTACGAGCAGTACTTC
CASSPGQVSSYEQYF
>.|TRBJ2-7|TRBV5-4|few
TGTGCCAGCAGCATGGAGGGTTCTAACTCCTACGAGCAGTACTTC
CASSMEGSNSYEQYF
>.|TRBJ2-1|TRBV4-1|.
TGCGCCAGCAGCCAAGTTGGTAGCGCCCCAGGGGGGAATGAGCAGTTCTTC
CASSQVGSAPGGNEQFF
>.|TRBJ2-1|TRBV10-3|.
TGTGCCATCAGGGGGAGCGGAAGCTCCTACAATGAGCAGTTCTTC
CAIRGSGSSYNEQFF
>.|TRBJ1-1|TRBV6-1|few
TGTGCCAGCACAGGGGCGGGTGTAGGCACTGAAGCTTTCTTT
CASTGAGVGTEAFF
>.|TRBJ2-5|TRBV9|many
TGTGCCAGCAGCGTAGGGCCCCCCGGTTCGGGGACCCAGTACTTC
CASSVGPPGSGTQYF
>TRBD2|TRBJ2-3|TRBV20-1|.
TGCAGTGCTAGAGGGACTAGCGGGGGGGCTAATACGCAGTATTTT
CSARGTSGGANTQYF
>.|TRBJ1-2|TRBV5-1|few
TGCGCCAGCAGCTTGGGTGACAGGAACTATGGCTACACCTTC
CASSLGDRNYGYTF
>.|TRBJ1-1|TRBV20-1|.
TGCAGTGCTAGAGTACGCGGCAGCTGGAACACTGAAGCTTTCTTT
CSARVRGSWNTEAFF
>TRBD2|TRBJ2-1|TRBV5-1|.
TGCGCCAGCAGCTTGTTCCCCCCCCCAGCGGGGACTAACAATGAGCAGTTCTTC
CASSLFPPPAGTNNEQFF
>.|TRBJ2-1|TRBV7-7|.
TGTGCTAGCAGCTGGGACAATGGCAATGAGCAGTTCTTC
CASSWDNGNEQFF
>.|TRBJ2-3|TRBV20-1|many
TGCAGTGCTAGACACACCCCGCCACCAGGGCGGCGGGGGCCCTACACAGATACGCAGTATTTT
CSARHTPPPGRRGPYTDTQYF
>.|TRBJ2-2|TRBV7-8|few
TGTGCCAGCAGCTCACAGGGCATCCGGGAGCTGTTTTTT
CASSSQGIRELFF
>TRBD1|TRBJ1-2|TRBV15|few
TGTGCCACCAGCAAAGGGACAGGGCAAGAGGGTGGCTACACCTTC
CATSKGTGQEGGYTF
>.|TRBJ2-1|TRBV14|.
TGTGCCAGCAGCCAGATCCTAGCTACCCTCGCAGGCAATGAGCAGTTCTTC
CASSQILATLAGNEQFF
>.|TRBJ2-1|TRBV4-3|many
TGCGCCAGCAGCCAAGATTGGGGGGGCGGTGGGGATGAGCAGTTCTTC
CASSQDWGGGGDEQFF
>TRBD2|TRBJ2-3|TRBV5-1|many
TGCGCCAGCAGCTTCAGTCCAGCGGGGGGCACAGATACGCAGTATTTT
CASSFSPAGGTDTQYF
>.|TRBJ1-4|TRBV6-2/TRBV6-3|few
TGTGCCAGCAGGGACAGCTATGAAAAACTGTTTTTT
CASRDSYEKLFF
>.|TRBJ2-1|TRBV10-3|few
TGTGCCATCAGGGACAGTTTGTACAATGAGCAGTTCTTC
CAIRDSLYNEQFF
>.|TRBJ2-1|TRBV24-1|.
TGTGCCACCAGTGAATCTATCCGGGACACACGGAGGCCCGAGCAGTTCTTC
CATSESIRDTRRPEQFF
>TRBD2|TRBJ2-5|TRBV5-1|.
TGCGCCAGCAGCAGACTAGCGGGGGGCCTCCAAGAGACCCAGTACTTC
CASSRLAGGLQETQYF
>.|TRBJ2-7|TRBV27|few
TGTGCCAGCAGCCCAGGGCCGCCAAGAGGTCTGTACTTC
CASSPGPPRGLYF
>.|TRBJ1-1|TRBV5-1|few
TGCGCCAGCAGCTTGAATGGGGGGGGAGCTTTCTTT
CASSLNGGGAFF
>TRBD2|TRBJ2-3|TRBV10-3|many
TGTGCCACAGGACTAGCGGGCACAGATACGCAGTATTTT
CATGLAGTDTQYF
>.|TRBJ2-3|TRBV5-1|few
TGCGCCAGCACCTTGGGCACAGATACGCAGTATTTT
CASTLGTDTQYF
>.|TRBJ1-6|TRBV10-3|.
TGTGCCATCAGTGAGTCGTTAATATATTCACCCCTCCACTTT
CAISESLIYSPLHF
>.|TRBJ1-1|TRBV7-2|.
TGTGCCAGCAACCAGGGTACCCTAGGATTTATGAACACTGAAGCTTTCTTT
CASNQGTLGFMNTEAFF
>TRBD2|TRBJ2-2|TRBV19|.
TGTGCCAGTAGAGCGGGGGGGAGGTGGACCGGGGAGCTGTTTTTT
CASRAGGRWTGELFF